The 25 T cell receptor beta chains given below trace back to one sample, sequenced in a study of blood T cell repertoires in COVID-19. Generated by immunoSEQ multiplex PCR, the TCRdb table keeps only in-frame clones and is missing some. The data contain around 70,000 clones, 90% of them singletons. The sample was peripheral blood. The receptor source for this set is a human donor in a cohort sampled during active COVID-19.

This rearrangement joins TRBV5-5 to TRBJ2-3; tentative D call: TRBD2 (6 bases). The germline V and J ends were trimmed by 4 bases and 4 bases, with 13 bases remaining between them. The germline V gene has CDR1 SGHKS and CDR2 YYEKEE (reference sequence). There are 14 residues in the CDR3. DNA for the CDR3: TGTGCCAGCAGCCCGGAATGGGGGGCAGATACGCAGTATTTT. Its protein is CASSPEWGADTQYF.

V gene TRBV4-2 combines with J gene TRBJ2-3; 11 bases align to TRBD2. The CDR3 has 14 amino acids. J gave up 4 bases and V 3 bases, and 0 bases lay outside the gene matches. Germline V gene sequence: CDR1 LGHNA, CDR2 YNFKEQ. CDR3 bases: TGTGCCAGCAGCCAGGGACTAGCGGCAGATACGCAGTATTTT. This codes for CASSQGLAADTQYF.

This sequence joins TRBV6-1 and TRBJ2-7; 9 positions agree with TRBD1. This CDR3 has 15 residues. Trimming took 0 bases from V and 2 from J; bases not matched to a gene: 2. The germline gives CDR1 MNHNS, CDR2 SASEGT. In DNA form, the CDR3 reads TGTGCCAGCAGTGAAGCATGGGACAGGGCCTACGAGCAGTACTTC. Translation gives CASSEAWDRAYEQYF.

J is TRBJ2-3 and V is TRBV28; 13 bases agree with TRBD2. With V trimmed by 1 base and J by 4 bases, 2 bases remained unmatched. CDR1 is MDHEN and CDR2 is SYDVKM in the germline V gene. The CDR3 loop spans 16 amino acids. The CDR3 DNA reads TGTGCCAGCAGTTTATCACTAGCGGGAGGGCCAGATACGCAGTATTTT. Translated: CASSLSLAGGPDTQYF.

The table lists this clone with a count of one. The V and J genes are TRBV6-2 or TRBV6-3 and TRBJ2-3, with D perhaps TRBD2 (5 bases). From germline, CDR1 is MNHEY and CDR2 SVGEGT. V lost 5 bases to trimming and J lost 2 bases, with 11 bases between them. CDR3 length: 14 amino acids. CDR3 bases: TGTGCCAGCAGTGTCGGGAAGTTCACAGATACGCAGTATTTT. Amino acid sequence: CASSVGKFTDTQYF.

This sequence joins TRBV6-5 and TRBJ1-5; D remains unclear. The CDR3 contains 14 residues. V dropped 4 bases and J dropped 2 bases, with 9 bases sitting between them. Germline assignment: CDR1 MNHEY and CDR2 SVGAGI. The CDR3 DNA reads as TGTGCCAGCAGTTTACGGGGAGGCAATCAGCCCCAGCATTTT. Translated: CASSLRGGNQPQHF.

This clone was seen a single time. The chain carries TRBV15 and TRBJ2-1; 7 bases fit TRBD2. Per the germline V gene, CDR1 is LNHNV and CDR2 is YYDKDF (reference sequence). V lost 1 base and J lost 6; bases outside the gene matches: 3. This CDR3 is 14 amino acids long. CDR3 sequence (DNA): TGTGCCACCAGCAGAGGCGGGAGCAGCAATGAGCAGTTCTTC. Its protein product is CATSRGGSSNEQFF.

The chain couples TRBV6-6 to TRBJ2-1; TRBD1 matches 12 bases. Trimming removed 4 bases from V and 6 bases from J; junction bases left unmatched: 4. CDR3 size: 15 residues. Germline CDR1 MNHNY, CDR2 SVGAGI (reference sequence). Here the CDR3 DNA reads TGTGCCAGCAGTTCACCGGGACAGGGGGCCAATGAGCAGTTCTTC. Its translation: CASSSPGQGANEQFF.

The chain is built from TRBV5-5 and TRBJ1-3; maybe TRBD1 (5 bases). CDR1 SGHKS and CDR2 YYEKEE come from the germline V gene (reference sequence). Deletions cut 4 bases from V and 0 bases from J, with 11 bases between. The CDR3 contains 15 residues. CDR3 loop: CASSLTVYSGNTIYF. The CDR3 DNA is TGTGCCAGCAGCCTGACAGTCTACTCTGGAAACACCATATATTTT.

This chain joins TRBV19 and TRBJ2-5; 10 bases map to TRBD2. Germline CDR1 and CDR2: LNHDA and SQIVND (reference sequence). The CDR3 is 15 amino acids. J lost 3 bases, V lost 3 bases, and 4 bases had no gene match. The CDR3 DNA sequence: TGTGCCAGTAGTATTGGGCTAGCGGGAGAAGAGACCCAGTACTTC. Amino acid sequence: CASSIGLAGEETQYF.

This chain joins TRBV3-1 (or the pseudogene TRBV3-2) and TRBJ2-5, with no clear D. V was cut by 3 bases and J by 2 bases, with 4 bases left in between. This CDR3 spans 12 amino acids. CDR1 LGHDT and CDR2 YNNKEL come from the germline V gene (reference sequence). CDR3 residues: CASSQLQETQYF. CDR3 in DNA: TGTGCCAGCAGCCAGCTACAAGAGACCCAGTACTTC.

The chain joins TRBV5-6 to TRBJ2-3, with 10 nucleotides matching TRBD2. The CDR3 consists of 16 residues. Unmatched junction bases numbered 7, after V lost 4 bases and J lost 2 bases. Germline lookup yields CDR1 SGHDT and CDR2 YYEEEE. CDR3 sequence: CASSPNLAGDTDTQYF. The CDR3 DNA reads TGTGCCAGCAGCCCTAATCTAGCGGGGGACACAGATACGCAGTATTTT. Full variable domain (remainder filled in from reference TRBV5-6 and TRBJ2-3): DAGVTQSPTHLIKTRGQQVTLRCSPKSGHDTVSWYQQALGQGPQFIFQYYEEEERQRGNFPDRFSGHQFPNYSSELNVNALLLGDSALYLCASSPNLAGDTDTQYFGPGTRLTVL.

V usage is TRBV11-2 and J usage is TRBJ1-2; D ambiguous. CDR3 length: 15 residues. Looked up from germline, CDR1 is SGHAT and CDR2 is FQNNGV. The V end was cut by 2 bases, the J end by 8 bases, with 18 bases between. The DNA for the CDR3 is TGTGCCAGCAGCTTAATAGAACCGCGCGGCCTGGGCTACACCTTC. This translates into CASSLIEPRGLGYTF.

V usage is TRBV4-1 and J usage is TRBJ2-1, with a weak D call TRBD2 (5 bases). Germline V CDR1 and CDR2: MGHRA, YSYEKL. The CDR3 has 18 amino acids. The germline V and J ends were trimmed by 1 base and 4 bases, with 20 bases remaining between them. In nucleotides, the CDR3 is TGCGCCAGCAGCCAAGTTTTGGGATATCTCGGGGTTTACAATGAGCAGTTCTTC. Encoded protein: CASSQVLGYLGVYNEQFF.

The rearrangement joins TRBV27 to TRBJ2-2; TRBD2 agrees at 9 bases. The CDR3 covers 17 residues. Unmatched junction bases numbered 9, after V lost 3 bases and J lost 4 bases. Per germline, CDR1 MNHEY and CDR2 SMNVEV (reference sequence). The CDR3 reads CASSFLIPSGVTGELFF. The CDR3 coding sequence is TGTGCCAGCAGTTTTTTGATTCCTAGCGGGGTCACCGGGGAGCTGTTTTTT.

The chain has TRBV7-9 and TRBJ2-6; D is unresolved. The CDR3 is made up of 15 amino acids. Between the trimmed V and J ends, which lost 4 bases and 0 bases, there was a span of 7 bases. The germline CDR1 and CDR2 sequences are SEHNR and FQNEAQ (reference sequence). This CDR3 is CASSSLHSGANVLTF. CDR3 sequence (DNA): TGTGCCAGCAGCTCACTTCACTCTGGGGCCAACGTCCTGACTTTC.

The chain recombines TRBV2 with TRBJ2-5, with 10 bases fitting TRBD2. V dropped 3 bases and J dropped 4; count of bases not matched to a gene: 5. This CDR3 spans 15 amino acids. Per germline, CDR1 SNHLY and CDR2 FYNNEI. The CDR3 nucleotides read TGTGCCAGCAGTGACACTAGCGGGATTGGAGAGACCCAGTACTTC. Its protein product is CASSDTSGIGETQYF.

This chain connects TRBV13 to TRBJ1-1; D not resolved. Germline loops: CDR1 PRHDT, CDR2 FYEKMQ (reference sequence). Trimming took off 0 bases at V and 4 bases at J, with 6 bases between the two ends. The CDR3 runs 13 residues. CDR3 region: CASSLGRRTEAFF. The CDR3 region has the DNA TGTGCCAGCAGCTTAGGCAGGCGCACTGAAGCTTTCTTT.

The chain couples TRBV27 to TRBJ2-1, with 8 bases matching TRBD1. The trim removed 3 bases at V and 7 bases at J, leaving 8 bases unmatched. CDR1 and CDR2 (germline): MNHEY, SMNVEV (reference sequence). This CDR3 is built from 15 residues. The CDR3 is CASSLQGANRNEQFF. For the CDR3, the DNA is TGTGCCAGCAGTTTGCAGGGGGCGAATAGGAATGAGCAGTTCTTC.

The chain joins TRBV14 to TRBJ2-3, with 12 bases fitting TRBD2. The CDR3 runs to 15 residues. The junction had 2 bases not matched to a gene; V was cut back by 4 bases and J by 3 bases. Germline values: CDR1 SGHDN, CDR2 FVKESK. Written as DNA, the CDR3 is TGTGCCAGCAGCCGCGGACTAGCGGGGACAGATACGCAGTATTTT. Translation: CASSRGLAGTDTQYF.

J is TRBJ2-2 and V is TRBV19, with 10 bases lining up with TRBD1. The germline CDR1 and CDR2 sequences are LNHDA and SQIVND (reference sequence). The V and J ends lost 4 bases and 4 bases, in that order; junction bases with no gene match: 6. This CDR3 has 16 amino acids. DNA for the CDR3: TGTGCCAGTAGTAGGGGACAGGGGTTCGGCACCGGGGAGCTGTTTTTT. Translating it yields CASSRGQGFGTGELFF.

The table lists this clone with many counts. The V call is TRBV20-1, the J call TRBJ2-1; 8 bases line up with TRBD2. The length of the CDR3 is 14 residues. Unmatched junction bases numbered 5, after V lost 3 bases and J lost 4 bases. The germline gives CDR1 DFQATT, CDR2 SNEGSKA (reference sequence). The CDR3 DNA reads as TGCAGTGCTAGTAGCGGGGCGTCTTACAATGAGCAGTTCTTC. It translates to CSASSGASYNEQFF.

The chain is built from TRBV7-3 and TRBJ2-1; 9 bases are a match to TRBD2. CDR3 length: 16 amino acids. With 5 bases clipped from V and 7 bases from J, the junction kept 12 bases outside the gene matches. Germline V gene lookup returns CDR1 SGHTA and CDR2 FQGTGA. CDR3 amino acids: CASSPTGTSLINEQFF. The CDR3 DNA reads TGTGCCAGCAGCCCAACCGGGACTAGCCTGATAAATGAGCAGTTCTTC.

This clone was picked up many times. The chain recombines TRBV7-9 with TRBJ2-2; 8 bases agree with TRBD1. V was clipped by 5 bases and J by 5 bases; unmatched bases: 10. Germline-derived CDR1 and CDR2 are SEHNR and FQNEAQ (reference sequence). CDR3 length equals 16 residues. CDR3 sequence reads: CASSPRAGGMTGELFF. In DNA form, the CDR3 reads TGTGCCAGCAGCCCCCGGGCAGGGGGCATGACCGGGGAGCTGTTTTTT.

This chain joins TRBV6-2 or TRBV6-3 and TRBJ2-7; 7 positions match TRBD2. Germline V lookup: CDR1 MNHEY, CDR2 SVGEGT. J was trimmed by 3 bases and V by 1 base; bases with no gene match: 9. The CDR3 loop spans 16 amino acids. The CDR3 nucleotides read TGTGCCAGCAGTTACTTCGCTAGCGGAAGTTACTACGAGCAGTACTTC. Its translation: CASSYFASGSYYEQYF.